These 25 T cell receptor beta chains originate from one sample sequenced in a study of early T cells in non-severe SARS-CoV-2 infection. TCRdb passed the 5' RACE reads through MiXCR, listing each CDR3 protein once. The table has about 80,000 distinct CDR3 sequences, roughly 12% seen once. The specimen was whole blood. Source of these receptors: an adult who was a healthcare worker with PCR-confirmed SARS-CoV-2 infection or an uninfected control (not recorded which).

A remark on this clonotype: This could be a read error, since a much larger clone is one nucleotide away. Because it lacks the conserved phenylalanine or tryptophan at the end, this CDR3 is likely a read error. V and J are TRBV28 and TRBJ1-3; 9 bases are shared with TRBD1. The germline V gene encodes CDR1 MDHEN and CDR2 SYDVKM. V lost 5 bases and J lost 0; bases outside the gene matches: 2. The CDR3 length is 15 residues. Written as DNA, the CDR3 is TGTGCCAGCAGTCTGACAGGGGGCTCTGGAAACACCATATATTAT. It translates to CASSLTGGSGNTIYY.

This clonotype has more than one count but fewer than ten. The V and J genes are TRBV20-1 and TRBJ2-1, with 9 nucleotides matching TRBD2. The CDR3 spans 15 residues. Per germline, CDR1 DFQATT and CDR2 SNEGSKA (reference sequence). Trimming took 2 bases from V and 3 from J; bases not matched to a gene: 5. In DNA form, the CDR3 reads TGCAGTGCTAGACTAGCGGGGCGGCTCTACAATGAGCAGTTCTTC. It specifies CSARLAGRLYNEQFF.

This clonotype was seen more than once but under ten times. The J gene is TRBJ1-2, the V gene TRBV6-5; TRBD1 matches at 8 bases. Germline V CDR1 and CDR2: MNHEY, SVGAGI. V lost 1 base and J lost 8; bases outside the gene matches: 9. This CDR3 comprises 15 residues. CDR3 nucleotide sequence: TGTGCCAGCAGTTACTTCCAGGGGGCTGGTCGAGGCTACACCTTC. This gives the protein CASSYFQGAGRGYTF.

This clonotype came up many times. This chain joins TRBV29-1 and TRBJ2-7; the D gene could be TRBD1 or TRBD2 (5 bases each). V lost 7 bases and J lost 6, with 13 bases in between. Germline CDR1 and CDR2: SQVTM and ANQGSEA. The CDR3 extends over 11 amino acids. CDR3 DNA: TGCAGCGCGGGACCAGAACTCGAGCAGTACTTC. Its protein is CSAGPELEQYF.

This clonotype was detected many times. CDR3 nucleotide sequence: TGTGCCTCCCTCAAGAGCTCTGGGGCCAACGTCCTGACTTTC. Amino acids: CASLKSSGANVLTF. The rearrangement links TRBV30 to TRBJ2-6; no clear D. The germline gives CDR1 GTSNPN, CDR2 SVGIG (reference sequence). The CDR3 consists of 14 residues. Trimming removed 7 bases at V and 0 bases at J, with 10 bases between. Filled out from reference TRBV30 and TRBJ2-6, the complete variable domain reads SQTIHQWPATLVQPVGSPLSLECTVEGTSNPNLYWYRQAAGRGLQLLFYSVGIGQISSEVPQNLSASRPQDRQFILSSKKLLLSDSGFYLCASLKSSGANVLTFGAGSRLTVL.

This clonotype was observed many times. This sequence joins TRBV18 and TRBJ1-2, with D unresolved. Germline V gives CDR1 KGHSH, CDR2 LQKENI. V lost 5 bases to trimming and J lost 3 bases, with 4 bases between them. This CDR3 region has 11 residues. CDR3: CASSADYGYTF. CDR3 DNA sequence: TGTGCCAGCTCAGCCGACTATGGCTACACCTTC.

This clonotype was counted at least ten times. The J gene is TRBJ1-1, the V gene TRBV29-1; the D gene is possibly TRBD1 (6 bases). The CDR3 totals 13 residues. Trimming pared 6 bases from V and 5 bases from J, leaving 16 bases between. Germline V CDR1 and CDR2: SQVTM, ANQGSEA. The CDR3: CSVLQGFGTEAFF. CDR3 nucleotides: TGCAGCGTACTCCAGGGGTTCGGAACTGAAGCTTTCTTT.

This clonotype was picked up many times. The chain links TRBV20-1 to TRBJ1-2, with D uncertain. The length of the CDR3 is 11 residues. V shed 4 bases and J shed 0 bases, with 3 bases lying between them. The germline gives CDR1 DFQATT, CDR2 SNEGSKA (reference sequence). This chain's CDR3 is CSATTNYGYTF. The CDR3 nucleotides are TGCAGTGCTACTACTAACTATGGCTACACCTTC.

The gene calls are TRBV7-9 and TRBJ1-6; TRBD1 matches 9 bases. Germline CDR1 SEHNR, CDR2 FQNEAQ (reference sequence). The CDR3 extends over 15 amino acids. The V and J ends lost 5 bases and 7 bases, in that order; junction bases with no gene match: 6. CDR3 region: CASSPQGAGNSPLHF. CDR3 DNA sequence: TGTGCCAGCAGCCCACAGGGGGCCGGCAATTCACCCCTCCACTTT.

The chain is built from TRBV5-5 and TRBJ2-7; 12 nucleotides line up with TRBD1. In germline, CDR1 is SGHKS, CDR2 YYEKEE (reference sequence). CDR3 length: 15 amino acids. Losses at the gene ends were 0 bases for V and 7 bases for J; bases not matched to a gene: 5. CDR3 DNA sequence: TGTGCCAGCAGCTTGGCGGGACAGGGGGCGCGTGAGCAGTACTTC. It translates to CASSLAGQGAREQYF.

This clonotype was recorded at least ten times. The chain joins TRBV2 to TRBJ1-5; maybe TRBD1 (5 bases). The germline V gene has CDR1 SNHLY and CDR2 FYNNEI. Trimming stripped 2 bases from V and 0 bases from J, with 11 bases between. This CDR3 contains 16 residues. The CDR3 sequence: CASSERQGYSNQPQHF. CDR3 nucleotide sequence: TGTGCCAGCAGTGAACGCCAGGGATATAGCAATCAGCCCCAGCATTTT. Combining the CDR3 with reference TRBV2 and TRBJ1-5 gives the whole variable domain EPEVTQTPSHQVTQMGQEVILRCVPISNHLYFYWYRQILGQKVEFLVSFYNNEISEKSEIFDDQFSVERPDGSNFTLKIRSTKLEDSAMYFCASSERQGYSNQPQHFGDGTRLSIL.

The sample holds many counts of this clonotype. V is TRBV20-1 and J is TRBJ1-5; D is possibly TRBD1 (5 bases). CDR3 length equals 13 residues. Germline V lookup: CDR1 DFQATT, CDR2 SNEGSKA (reference sequence). V dropped 0 bases and J dropped 5 bases, with 8 bases sitting between them. The CDR3 protein is CSARDGGDQPQHF. DNA for the CDR3: TGCAGTGCTAGAGATGGAGGGGATCAGCCCCAGCATTTT.

This clonotype appeared many times. This rearrangement joins TRBV5-4 to TRBJ2-3; TRBD1 might be the D (5 bases). The germline CDR1 and CDR2 sequences are SGHNT and YYREEE (reference sequence). Trimming stripped 1 base from V and 4 bases from J, with 7 bases between. CDR3 length: 13 amino acids. Here the CDR3 DNA reads TGTGCCAGCAGCTTGAGGGGCTCAGATACGCAGTATTTT. It yields the protein CASSLRGSDTQYF. The full variable domain, rest sourced from reference TRBV5-4 and TRBJ2-3, is ETGVTQSPTHLIKTRGQQVTLRCSSQSGHNTVSWYQQALGQGPQFIFQYYREEENGRGNFPPRFSGLQFPNYSSELNVNALELDDSALYLCASSLRGSDTQYFGPGTRLTVL.

In this sample, this clonotype turned up a few times. The chain employs TRBV6-4 and TRBJ1-2; 9 bases map to TRBD1. This CDR3 spans 15 amino acids. Trimming took 6 bases from V and 4 from J; bases not matched to a gene: 9. Per germline, CDR1 MRHNA and CDR2 SNTAGT. CDR3 sequence (DNA): TGTGCCAGCAGCGTTGGACAGGGGAATGGCTATGGCTACACCTTC. This encodes CASSVGQGNGYGYTF.

Details on this clonotype: No conserved phenylalanine or tryptophan is present at the end of the CDR3, so a read error is the likely explanation. The DNA is left out, because the CDR3 cannot be placed on it with certainty; the CDR3 is given as TCRdb lists it. The CDR3 here is CASSSREGDWAEY. The chain joins TRBV6-5 to TRBJ2-7; TRBD2, the D gene given by the table, was not confirmed from the DNA. Looked up from germline, CDR1 is MNHEY and CDR2 is SVGAGI. Termini included, the CDR3 measures 13 amino acids.

This clonotype occurred a few times. This sequence joins TRBV20-1 and TRBJ1-2; weak D call: TRBD1 (5 bases). The V end lost 1 base, the J end lost 6 bases, and 15 bases lay between the germline ends. Germline V gene sequence: CDR1 DFQATT, CDR2 SNEGSKA (reference sequence). The CDR3 consists of 14 residues. In nucleotides, the CDR3 is TGCAGTGCTAGAGCGTCAGGGTCGGAAAATGGCTACACCTTC. Its protein product is CSARASGSENGYTF.

This clonotype was recorded many times. The chain employs TRBV20-1 and TRBJ1-6; 8 bases match TRBD1. Unmatched junction bases numbered 7, after V lost 6 bases and J lost 9 bases. The CDR3 contains 13 residues. In germline, CDR1 is DFQATT, CDR2 SNEGSKA (reference sequence). Here the CDR3 DNA reads TGCAGTGCCCGGGACAGGTCAACTTCACCCCTCCACTTT. It codes for CSARDRSTSPLHF.

The chain joins TRBV5-1 to TRBJ1-1, with a weak D call TRBD1 (5 bases). The CDR3 is 13 amino acids. The V end lost 9 bases, the J end lost 1 base, and 13 bases lay between the germline ends. The V gene's germline CDR1 is SGHRS and CDR2 YFSETQ. The DNA of the CDR3 is TGCGCCACCCGTCGACAGCCGAACACTGAAGCTTTCTTT. It encodes CATRRQPNTEAFF.

This clonotype was observed at least ten times. The rearrangement uses TRBV18 and TRBJ2-1; D is ambiguous. V was trimmed by 6 bases and J by 2 bases, leaving 8 bases between them. Germline CDR1 reads KGHSH; CDR2 reads LQKENI. The CDR3 is 13 amino acids. In nucleotides, the CDR3 is TGTGCCAGCTCCCCGGTGGCCTACAATGAGCAGTTCTTC. It yields the protein CASSPVAYNEQFF.

This clonotype was recorded at least ten times. The chain has TRBV11-2 and TRBJ1-1; TRBD1 agrees at 8 bases. V dropped 2 bases and J dropped 4; count of bases not matched to a gene: 3. This CDR3 has 14 amino acids. Germline V gene lookup returns CDR1 SGHAT and CDR2 FQNNGV. DNA of the CDR3: TGTGCCAGCAGCTTAAGAACAGGGGGCACTGAAGCTTTCTTT. It translates to CASSLRTGGTEAFF. The entire variable domain, with the rest obtained from reference TRBV11-2 and TRBJ1-1, is as follows: EAGVAQSPRYKIIEKRQSVAFWCNPISGHATLYWYQQILGQGPKLLIQFQNNGVVDDSQLPKDRFSAERLKGVDSTLKIQPAKLEDSAVYLCASSLRTGGTEAFFGQGTRLTVV.

This clonotype was seen only a few times. The chain uses TRBV24-1 and TRBJ2-2; either TRBD1 or TRBD2 may supply D (5 bases each). The V end was cut by 8 bases, the J end by 4 bases, with 10 bases between. The CDR3 covers 13 residues. Germline-derived CDR1 and CDR2 are KGHDR and SFDVKD. The CDR3 DNA sequence: TGTGCCACCATGGGGGTCTCCACCGGGGAGCTGTTTTTT. This translates into CATMGVSTGELFF.

This clonotype was found a few times. The chain has TRBV14 and TRBJ1-6, with 9 positions matching TRBD1. V lost 1 base, J lost 9 bases, and 4 bases stayed unmatched. The CDR3 runs 15 residues. Looked up from germline, CDR1 is SGHDN and CDR2 is FVKESK. CDR3 nucleotide sequence: TGTGCCAGCAGCCAAGTCCGGACAGGGGTTTCACCCCTCCACTTT. It yields the protein CASSQVRTGVSPLHF.

V usage is TRBV27 and J usage is TRBJ2-7, with TRBD1 as a possible D gene (5 bases). The V gene's germline CDR1 is MNHEY and CDR2 SMNVEV (reference sequence). The V gene lost 8 bases and the J gene lost 2 bases, with 13 bases spanning the gap. The CDR3 totals 13 residues. The CDR3 region is CASARGSAYEQYF. The CDR3 nucleotides are TGTGCCAGCGCAAGGGGTTCTGCCTACGAGCAGTACTTC.

The chain has TRBV19 and TRBJ2-1, with D perhaps given as TRBD1 or TRBD2 (6 bases each). Germline CDR1 reads LNHDA; CDR2 reads SQIVND (reference sequence). The CDR3 has 16 amino acids. V lost 3 bases, J lost 5 bases, and 17 bases lay in between. The CDR3 loop reads CASSITLGGLHNEQFF. The DNA of the CDR3 is TGTGCCAGTAGTATCACCTTGGGGGGCCTCCACAATGAGCAGTTCTTC. The full variable domain, its missing parts supplied by reference TRBV19 and TRBJ2-1, is DGGITQSPKYLFRKEGQNVTLSCEQNLNHDAMYWYRQDPGQGLRLIYYSQIVNDFQKGDIAEGYSVSREKKESFPLTVTSAQKNPTAFYLCASSITLGGLHNEQFFGPGTRLTVL.

V and J are TRBV6-1 and TRBJ2-5; D remains ambiguous. The CDR3 is made up of 14 amino acids. The ends were cut back, 1 base at V and 2 bases at J, with 8 bases in the middle. CDR1 is MNHNS, CDR2 SASEGT, per germline. DNA for the CDR3: TGTGCCAGCAGTGAAGGTGGCAGGCAAGAGACCCAGTACTTC. Amino acids: CASSEGGRQETQYF.